This T cell receptor beta chain was observed in a study of blood T cell repertoires in COVID-19. Study-level background: The study drew acute and convalescent COVID-19 samples from the United States, Italy and Spain. The analysed material was cDNA or gDNA that came from T cells, B-cell-depleted T cells, or PBMCs.

In the study's own analysis: How many nucleated cells were present was estimated from reference gene primer amplification. TCRdb keeps only in-frame clones here, not all; method: immunoSEQ multiplex PCR. The V and J calls and clone size are taken from that table; D and trimming were inferred from the DNA. The table includes approximately 66,000 clones, around 84% detected once. This clone has a single count. The ends were cut back, 3 bases at V and 3 bases at J, with 12 bases in the middle. Germline loops: CDR1 LNHNV, CDR2 YYDKDF (reference sequence). CDR3 length: 14 residues. The sample consisted of peripheral blood. The source is a man aged 45-65 years with active COVID-19. V usage is TRBV15 and J usage is TRBJ2-7, with D possibly matching TRBD2 (7 bases). For the CDR3, the DNA is TGTGCCACCAGCAGGAGGGGGGGCCTCTACGAGCAGTACGTC. Amino acids: CATSRRGGLYEQYV.